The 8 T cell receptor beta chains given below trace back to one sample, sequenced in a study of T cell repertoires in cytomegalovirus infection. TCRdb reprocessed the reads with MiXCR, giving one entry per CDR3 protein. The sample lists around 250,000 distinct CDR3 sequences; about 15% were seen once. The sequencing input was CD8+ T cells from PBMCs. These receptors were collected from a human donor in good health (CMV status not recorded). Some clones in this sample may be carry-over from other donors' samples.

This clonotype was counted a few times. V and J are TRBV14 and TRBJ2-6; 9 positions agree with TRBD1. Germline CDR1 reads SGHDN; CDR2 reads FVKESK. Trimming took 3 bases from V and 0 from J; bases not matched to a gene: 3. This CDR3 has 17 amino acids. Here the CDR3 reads CASSHGTGISGANVLTF. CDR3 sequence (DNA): TGTGCCAGCAGCCACGGGACAGGGATCTCTGGGGCCAACGTCCTGACTTTC.

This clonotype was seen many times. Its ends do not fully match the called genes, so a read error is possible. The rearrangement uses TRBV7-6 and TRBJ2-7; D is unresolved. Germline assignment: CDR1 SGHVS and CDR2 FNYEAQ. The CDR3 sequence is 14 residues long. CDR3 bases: TGTGCCAGCAGTTTAGATTACGTCTACCGCGAGCAGTACTTC. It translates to CASSLDYVYREQYF.

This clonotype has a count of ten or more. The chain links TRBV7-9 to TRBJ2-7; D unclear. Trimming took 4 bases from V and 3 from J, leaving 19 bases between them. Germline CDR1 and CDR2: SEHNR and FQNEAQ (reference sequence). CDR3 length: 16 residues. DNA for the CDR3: TGTGCCAGCAGCTCGAGTTCTAGAAACCCCCTCTACGAGCAGTACTTC. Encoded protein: CASSSSSRNPLYEQYF.

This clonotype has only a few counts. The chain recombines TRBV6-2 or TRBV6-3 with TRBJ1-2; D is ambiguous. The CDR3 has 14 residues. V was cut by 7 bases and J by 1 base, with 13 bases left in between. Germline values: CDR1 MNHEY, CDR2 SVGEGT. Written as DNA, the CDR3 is TGTGCCAGCATCGCCGCGGTTGGTAACTATGGCTACACCTTC. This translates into CASIAAVGNYGYTF.

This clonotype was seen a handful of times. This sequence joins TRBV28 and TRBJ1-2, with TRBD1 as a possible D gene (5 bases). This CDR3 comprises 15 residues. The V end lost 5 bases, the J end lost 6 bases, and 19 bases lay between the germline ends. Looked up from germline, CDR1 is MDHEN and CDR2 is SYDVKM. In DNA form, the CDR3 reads TGTGCCAGCAGTCAACTCTCGGGCAGGGTAAATGGCTACACCTTC. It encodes CASSQLSGRVNGYTF.

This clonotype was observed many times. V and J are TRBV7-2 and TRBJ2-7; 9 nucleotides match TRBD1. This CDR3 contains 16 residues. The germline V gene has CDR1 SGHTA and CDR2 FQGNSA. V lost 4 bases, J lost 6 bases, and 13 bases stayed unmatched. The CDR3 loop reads CASSSSLRDRVSEQYF. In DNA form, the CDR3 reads TGTGCCAGCAGCTCATCGCTCCGGGACAGGGTCTCCGAGCAGTACTTC.

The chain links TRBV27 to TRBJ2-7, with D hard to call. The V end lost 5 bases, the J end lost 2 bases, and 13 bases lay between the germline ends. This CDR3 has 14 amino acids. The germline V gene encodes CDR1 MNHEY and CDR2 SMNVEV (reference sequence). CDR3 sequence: CASSAVDSPYEQYF. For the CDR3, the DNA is TGTGCCAGCAGTGCCGTTGATAGTCCCTACGAGCAGTACTTC.

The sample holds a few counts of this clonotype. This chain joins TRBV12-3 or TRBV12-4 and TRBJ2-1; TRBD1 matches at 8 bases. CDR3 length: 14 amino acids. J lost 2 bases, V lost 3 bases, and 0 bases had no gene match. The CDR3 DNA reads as TGTGCCAGCAGTTTGACAGGGGCCTACAATGAGCAGTTCTTC. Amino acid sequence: CASSLTGAYNEQFF.